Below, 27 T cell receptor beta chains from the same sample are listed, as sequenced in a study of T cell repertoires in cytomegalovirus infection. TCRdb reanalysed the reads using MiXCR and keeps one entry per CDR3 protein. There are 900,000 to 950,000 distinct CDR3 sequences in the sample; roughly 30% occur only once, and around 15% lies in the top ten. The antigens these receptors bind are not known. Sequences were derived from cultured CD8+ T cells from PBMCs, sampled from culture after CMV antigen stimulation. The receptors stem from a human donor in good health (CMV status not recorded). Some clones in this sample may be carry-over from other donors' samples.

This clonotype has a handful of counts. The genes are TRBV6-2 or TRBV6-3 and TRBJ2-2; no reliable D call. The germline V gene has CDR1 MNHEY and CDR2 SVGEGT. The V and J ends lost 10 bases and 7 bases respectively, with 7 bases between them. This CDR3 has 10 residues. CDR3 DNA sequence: TGTGCCACCCTTCGCGGGGAGCTGTTTTTT. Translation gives CATLRGELFF.

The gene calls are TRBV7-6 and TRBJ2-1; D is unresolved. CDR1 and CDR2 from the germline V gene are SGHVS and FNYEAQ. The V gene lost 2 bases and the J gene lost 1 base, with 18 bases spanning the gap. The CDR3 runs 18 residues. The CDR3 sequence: CASSLPQGLSVSYNEQFF. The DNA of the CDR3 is TGTGCCAGCAGCTTACCCCAAGGGCTTAGTGTATCCTACAATGAGCAGTTCTTC.

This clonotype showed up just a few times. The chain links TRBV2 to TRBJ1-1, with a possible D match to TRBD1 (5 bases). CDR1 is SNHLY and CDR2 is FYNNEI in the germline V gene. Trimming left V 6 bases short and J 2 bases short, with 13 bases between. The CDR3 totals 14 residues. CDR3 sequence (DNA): TGTGCCAGCAGGGCAGGGTGGGGAAACACTGAAGCTTTCTTT. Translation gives CASRAGWGNTEAFF.

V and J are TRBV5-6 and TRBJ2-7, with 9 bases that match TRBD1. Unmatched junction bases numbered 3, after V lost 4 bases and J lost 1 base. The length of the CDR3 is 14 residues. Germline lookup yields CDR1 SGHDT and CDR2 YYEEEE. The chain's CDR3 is CASSMGQGSYEQYV. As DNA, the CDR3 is TGTGCCAGCAGCATGGGACAGGGTTCCTACGAGCAGTACGTC.

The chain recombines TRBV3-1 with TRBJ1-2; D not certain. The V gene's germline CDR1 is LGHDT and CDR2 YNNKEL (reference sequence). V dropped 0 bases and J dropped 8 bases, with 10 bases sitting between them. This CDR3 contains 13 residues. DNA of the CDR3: TGTGCCAGCAGCCAAGAAAGAGGAAGCGGCTACACCTTC. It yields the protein CASSQERGSGYTF.

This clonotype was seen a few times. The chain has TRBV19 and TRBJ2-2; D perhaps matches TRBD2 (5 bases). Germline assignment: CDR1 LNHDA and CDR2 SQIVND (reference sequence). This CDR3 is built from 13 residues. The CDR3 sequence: CAYSVGSTGELFF. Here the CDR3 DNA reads TGTGCGTATAGCGTGGGGTCTACAGGGGAGCTGTTTTTT. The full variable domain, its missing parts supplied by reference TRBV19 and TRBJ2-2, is DGGITQSPKYLFRKEGQNVTLSCEQNLNHDAMYWYRQDPGQGLRLIYYSQIVNDFQKGDIAEGYSVSREKKESFPLTVTSAQKNPTAFYLCAYSVGSTGELFFGEGSRLTVL.

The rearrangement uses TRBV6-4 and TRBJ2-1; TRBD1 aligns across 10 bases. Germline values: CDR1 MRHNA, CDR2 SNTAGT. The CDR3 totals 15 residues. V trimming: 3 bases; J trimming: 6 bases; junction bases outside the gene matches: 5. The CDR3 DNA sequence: TGTGCCAGCAGTGAGAGGGACAGGGGTAGCAATGAGCAGTTCTTC. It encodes CASSERDRGSNEQFF.

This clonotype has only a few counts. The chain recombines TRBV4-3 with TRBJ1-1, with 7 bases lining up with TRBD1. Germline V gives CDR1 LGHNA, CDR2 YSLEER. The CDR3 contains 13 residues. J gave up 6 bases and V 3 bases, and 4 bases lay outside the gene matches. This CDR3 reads CASSQATGAEAFF. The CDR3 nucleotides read TGCGCCAGCAGCCAGGCTACAGGGGCTGAAGCTTTCTTT.

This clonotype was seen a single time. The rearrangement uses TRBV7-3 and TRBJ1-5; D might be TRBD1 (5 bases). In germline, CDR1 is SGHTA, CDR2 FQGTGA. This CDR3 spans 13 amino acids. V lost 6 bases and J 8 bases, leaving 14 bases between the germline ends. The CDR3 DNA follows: TGTGCCAGCAGTCTTGGGGCCGGGGAGCCCCAGCATTTT. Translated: CASSLGAGEPQHF.

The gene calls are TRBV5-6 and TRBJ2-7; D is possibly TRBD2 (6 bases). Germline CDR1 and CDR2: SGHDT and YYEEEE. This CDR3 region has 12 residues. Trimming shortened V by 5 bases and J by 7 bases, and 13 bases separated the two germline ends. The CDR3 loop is CASRRGRLEQYV. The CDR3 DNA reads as TGTGCCAGCAGGCGGGGCCGTCTGGAGCAGTACGTC.

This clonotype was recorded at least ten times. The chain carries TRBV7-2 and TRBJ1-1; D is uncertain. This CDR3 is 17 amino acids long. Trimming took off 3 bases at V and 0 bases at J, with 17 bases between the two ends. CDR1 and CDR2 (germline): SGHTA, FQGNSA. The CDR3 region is CASSLTPRRSMNTEAFF. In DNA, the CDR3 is TGTGCCAGCAGCTTGACGCCCCGGCGAAGCATGAACACTGAAGCTTTCTTT.

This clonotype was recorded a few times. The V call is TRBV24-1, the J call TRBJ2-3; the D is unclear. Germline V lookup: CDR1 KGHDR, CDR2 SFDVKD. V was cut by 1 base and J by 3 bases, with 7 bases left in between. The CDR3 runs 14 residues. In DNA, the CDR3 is TGTGCCACCAGTGATTTTGGGGATACAGATACGCAGTATTTT. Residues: CATSDFGDTDTQYF.

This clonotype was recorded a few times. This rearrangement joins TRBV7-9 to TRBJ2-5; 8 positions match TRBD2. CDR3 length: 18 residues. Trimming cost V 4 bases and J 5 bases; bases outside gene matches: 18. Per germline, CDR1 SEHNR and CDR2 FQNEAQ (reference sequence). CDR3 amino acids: CASSSRRPQRGWAETQYF. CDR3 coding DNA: TGTGCCAGCAGCTCGAGGCGGCCCCAGCGGGGGTGGGCGGAGACCCAGTACTTC.

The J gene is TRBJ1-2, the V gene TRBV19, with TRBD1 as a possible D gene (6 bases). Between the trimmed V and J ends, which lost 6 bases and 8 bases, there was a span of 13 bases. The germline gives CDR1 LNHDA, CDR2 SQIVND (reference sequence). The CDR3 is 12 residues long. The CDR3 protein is CASRDRDEGYTF. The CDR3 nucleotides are TGTGCCAGTAGGGACAGAGACGAGGGCTACACCTTC.

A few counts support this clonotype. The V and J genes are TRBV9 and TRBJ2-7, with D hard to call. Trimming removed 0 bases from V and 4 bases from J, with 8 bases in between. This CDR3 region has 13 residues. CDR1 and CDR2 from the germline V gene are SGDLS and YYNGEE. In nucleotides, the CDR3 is TGTGCCAGCAGCGTAGGAAGCTGGTACGAGCAGTACTTC. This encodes CASSVGSWYEQYF.

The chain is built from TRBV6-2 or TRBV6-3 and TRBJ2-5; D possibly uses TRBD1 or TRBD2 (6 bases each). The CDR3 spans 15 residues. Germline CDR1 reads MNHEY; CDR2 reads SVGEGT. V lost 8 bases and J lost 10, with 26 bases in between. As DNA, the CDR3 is TGTGCCAGCGGAGGGGACACCCAGCCAAATGGAGGCCAGTACTTC. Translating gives CASGGDTQPNGGQYF.

The CDR3: CASSLASGDNSPLHF. CDR3 nucleotides: TGTGCCAGCAGCTTGGCCAGTGGGGATAATTCACCCCTCCACTTT. The chain uses TRBV5-4 and TRBJ1-6, with D hard to call. The CDR3 spans 15 residues. The V end was cut by 0 bases, the J end by 5 bases, with 9 bases between. From germline, CDR1 is SGHNT and CDR2 YYREEE (reference sequence). Using reference TRBV5-4 and TRBJ1-6 for the parts outside the CDR3, the full variable domain is ETGVTQSPTHLIKTRGQQVTLRCSSQSGHNTVSWYQQALGQGPQFIFQYYREEENGRGNFPPRFSGLQFPNYSSELNVNALELDDSALYLCASSLASGDNSPLHFGNGTRLTVT.

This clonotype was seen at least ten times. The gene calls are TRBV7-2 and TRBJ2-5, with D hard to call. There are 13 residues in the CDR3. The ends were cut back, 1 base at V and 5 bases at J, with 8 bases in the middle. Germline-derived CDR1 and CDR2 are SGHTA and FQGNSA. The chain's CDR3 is CASSLDPAETQYF. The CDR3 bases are TGTGCCAGCAGCTTAGACCCCGCGGAGACCCAGTACTTC.

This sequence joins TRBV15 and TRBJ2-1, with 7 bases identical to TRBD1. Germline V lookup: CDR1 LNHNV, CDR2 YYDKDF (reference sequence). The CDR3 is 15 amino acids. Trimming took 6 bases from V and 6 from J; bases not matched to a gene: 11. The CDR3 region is CATSSRGGFGNEQFF. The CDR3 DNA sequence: TGTGCCACCAGTAGCCGAGGGGGCTTTGGCAATGAGCAGTTCTTC. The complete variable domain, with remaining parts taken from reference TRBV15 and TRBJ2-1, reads DAMVIQNPRYQVTQFGKPVTLSCSQTLNHNVMYWYQQKSSQAPKLLFHYYDKDFNNEADTPDNFQSRRPNTSFCFLDIRSPGLGDTAMYLCATSSRGGFGNEQFFGPGTRLTVL.

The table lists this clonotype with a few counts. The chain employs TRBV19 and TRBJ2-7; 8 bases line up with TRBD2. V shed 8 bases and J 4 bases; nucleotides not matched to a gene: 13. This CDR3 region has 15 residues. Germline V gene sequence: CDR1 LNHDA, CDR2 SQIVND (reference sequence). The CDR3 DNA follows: TGTGCCAGTGGGGTCCCAGCGGGGGCAACTTACGAGCAGTACTTC. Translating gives CASGVPAGATYEQYF.

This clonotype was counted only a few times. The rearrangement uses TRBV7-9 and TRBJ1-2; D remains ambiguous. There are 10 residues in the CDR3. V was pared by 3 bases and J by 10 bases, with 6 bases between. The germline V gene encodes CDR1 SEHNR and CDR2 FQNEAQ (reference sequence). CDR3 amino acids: CASSFRNYTF. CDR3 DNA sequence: TGTGCCAGCAGCTTTCGTAACTACACCTTC.

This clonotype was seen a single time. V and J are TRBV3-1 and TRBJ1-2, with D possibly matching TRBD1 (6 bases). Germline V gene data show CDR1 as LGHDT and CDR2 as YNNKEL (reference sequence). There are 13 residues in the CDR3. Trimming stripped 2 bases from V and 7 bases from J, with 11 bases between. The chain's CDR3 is CASSQPTGFGYTF. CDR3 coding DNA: TGTGCCAGCAGCCAACCGACAGGTTTTGGCTACACCTTC. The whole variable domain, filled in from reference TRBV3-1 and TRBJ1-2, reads DTAVSQTPKYLVTQMGNDKSIKCEQNLGHDTMYWYKQDSKKFLKIMFSYNNKELIINETVPNRFSPKSPDKAHLNLHINSLELGDSAVYFCASSQPTGFGYTFGSGTRLTVV.

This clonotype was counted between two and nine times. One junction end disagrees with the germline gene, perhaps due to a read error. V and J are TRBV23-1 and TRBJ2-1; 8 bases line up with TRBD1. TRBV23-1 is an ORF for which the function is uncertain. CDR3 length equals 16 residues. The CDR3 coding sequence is TGCGCCAGCAGTCAATCGCAGAGACAGGGGACATCCCGAGCAGTCTTC. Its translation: CASSQSQRQGTSRAVF.

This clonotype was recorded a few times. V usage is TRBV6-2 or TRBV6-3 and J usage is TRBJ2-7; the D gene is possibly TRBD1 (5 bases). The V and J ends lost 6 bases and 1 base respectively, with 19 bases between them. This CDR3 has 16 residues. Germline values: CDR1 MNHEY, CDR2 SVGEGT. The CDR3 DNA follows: TGTGCCAGCAGCTACAACCCCTTCAGGGATTCCTACGAGCAGTACGTC. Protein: CASSYNPFRDSYEQYV.

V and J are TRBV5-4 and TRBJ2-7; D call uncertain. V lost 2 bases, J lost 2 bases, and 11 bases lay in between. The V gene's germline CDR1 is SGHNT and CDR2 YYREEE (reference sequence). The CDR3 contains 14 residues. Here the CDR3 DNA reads TGTGCCAGCAGCTTATCCGGCTCTGCCTACGAGCAGTACTTC. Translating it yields CASSLSGSAYEQYF.

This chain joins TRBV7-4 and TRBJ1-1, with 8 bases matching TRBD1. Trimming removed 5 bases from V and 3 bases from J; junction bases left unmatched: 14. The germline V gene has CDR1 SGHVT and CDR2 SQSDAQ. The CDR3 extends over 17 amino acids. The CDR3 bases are TGTGCCAGCAGCCCTAGGGGCAGGGGGCGCGGGGACACTGAAGCTTTCTTT. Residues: CASSPRGRGRGDTEAFF.

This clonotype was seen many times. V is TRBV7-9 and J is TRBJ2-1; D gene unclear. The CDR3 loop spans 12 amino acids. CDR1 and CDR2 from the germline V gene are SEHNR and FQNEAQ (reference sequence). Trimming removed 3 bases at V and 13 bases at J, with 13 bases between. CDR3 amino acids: CASSLGLARQFF. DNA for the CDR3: TGTGCCAGCAGCTTGGGGTTGGCTAGACAGTTCTTC.